Below are 8 T cell receptor beta chains sequenced from a single sample in a study of blood T cell repertoires in COVID-19. Clones were sequenced by immunoSEQ multiplex PCR, and TCRdb holds only the in-frame ones, with some missing. The data show approximately 230,000 clones, approximately 82% seen once. Material for sequencing was PBMCs or T cells enriched from blood (not recorded which). These receptors all stem from a man aged 40-49 years who had recovered from COVID-19.

In its sample, this clone was seen a few times. The rearrangement joins TRBV4-3 to TRBJ2-2, with D perhaps TRBD1 (6 bases). Trimming stripped 2 bases from V and 4 bases from J, with 11 bases between. The CDR3 is 15 amino acids. CDR1 is LGHNA and CDR2 is YSLEER in the germline V gene. The CDR3, as DNA: TGCGCCAGCAGCCAACACAGGGTTTCCACCGGGGAGCTGTTTTTT. Translated: CASSQHRVSTGELFF.

This chain links TRBV5-1 with TRBJ2-1; perhaps TRBD2 as D (5 bases). V gave up 6 bases and J gave up 0 bases, with 16 bases separating them. The CDR3 is made up of 16 amino acids. Germline-derived CDR1 and CDR2 are SGHRS and YFSETQ. CDR3 amino acids: CASTSLPGSSYNEQFF. The CDR3, as DNA: TGCGCCAGCACCTCTCTCCCTGGGAGCTCCTACAATGAGCAGTTCTTC.

The chain links TRBV29-1 to TRBJ1-1; 7 positions match TRBD1. The CDR3 loop spans 13 amino acids. With 5 bases clipped from V and 3 bases from J, the junction kept 6 bases outside the gene matches. Per germline, CDR1 SQVTM and CDR2 ANQGSEA. CDR3 coding DNA: TGCAGCGTTTTCCGCGACAGGGACACTGAAGCTTTCTTT. It translates to CSVFRDRDTEAFF.

This rearrangement joins TRBV28 to TRBJ1-1; 7 positions match TRBD1. From germline, CDR1 is MDHEN and CDR2 SYDVKM. J lost 6 bases, V lost 6 bases, and 16 bases had no gene match. The CDR3 runs to 16 residues. The DNA of the CDR3 is TGTGCCAGCAGATCTCCCGGACAGGCCAAATGGGCTGAAGCTTTCTTT. Translating it yields CASRSPGQAKWAEAFF.

As to this clone: Relative to the germline gene, one junction end is altered; a read error may explain this. The chain joins TRBV3-1 (or the pseudogene TRBV3-2) to TRBJ2-2, with D hard to call. CDR1 is LGHDT and CDR2 is YNNKEL in the germline V gene (reference sequence). The CDR3 spans 12 residues. The CDR3: CVSSLFPRELFF. As DNA, the CDR3 is TGTGTCAGCAGCCTATTCCCCCGGGAGCTGTTTTTT.

The rearrangement links TRBV18 to TRBJ1-5; D is uncertain. This CDR3 has 13 amino acids. The ends were cut back, 6 bases at V and 0 bases at J, with 6 bases in the middle. Germline CDR1 KGHSH, CDR2 LQKENI. DNA of the CDR3: TGTGCCAGCTCGGAGTATAGCAATCAGCCCCAGCATTTT. As protein: CASSEYSNQPQHF.

This chain uses TRBV4-3 with TRBJ1-6; no firm D call. Germline V gene lookup returns CDR1 LGHNA and CDR2 YSLEER. The V end lost 3 bases, the J end lost 10 bases, and 10 bases lay between the germline ends. The CDR3 extends over 13 amino acids. In DNA form, the CDR3 reads TGCGCCAGCAGCCAGGCCCTTTGGTCACCCCTCCACTTT. It is translated as CASSQALWSPLHF.

This clone was recorded only once. This chain joins TRBV7-9 and TRBJ2-1; 7 nucleotides agree with TRBD1. Trimming removed 4 bases from V and 0 bases from J; junction bases left unmatched: 0. The CDR3 contains 14 residues. In germline, CDR1 is SEHNR, CDR2 FQNEAQ (reference sequence). The CDR3 loop reads CASSWDSSYNEQFF. The DNA of the CDR3 is TGTGCCAGCAGCTGGGACAGCTCCTACAATGAGCAGTTCTTC.